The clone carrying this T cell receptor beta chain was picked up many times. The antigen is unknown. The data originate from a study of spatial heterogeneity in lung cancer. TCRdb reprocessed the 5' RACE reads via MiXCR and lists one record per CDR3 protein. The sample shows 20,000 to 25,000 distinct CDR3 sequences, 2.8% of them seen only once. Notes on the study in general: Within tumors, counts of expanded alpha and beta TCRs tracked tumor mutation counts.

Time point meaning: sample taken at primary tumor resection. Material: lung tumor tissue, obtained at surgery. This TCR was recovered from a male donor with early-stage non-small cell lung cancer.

The CDR3 spells CASSPFRRYSGANVLTF. DNA of the CDR3: TGTGCCAGCAGTCCTTTTAGACGGTACTCTGGGGCCAACGTCCTGACTTTC. This rearrangement joins TRBV6-5 to TRBJ2-6, with unresolved D. The CDR3 consists of 17 residues. The germline V and J ends were trimmed by 5 bases and 0 bases, with 14 bases remaining between them. Germline CDR1 MNHEY, CDR2 SVGAGI.